This T cell receptor (beta chain) appears in the sequencing data of a study of shared clonotypes between healthy human individuals. Overall study findings and caveats: Relative to clonotypes present in all four donors, those not shared had lower generation probabilities. Generally, naive subsets (rather than memory subsets) showed larger estimated richness.

The CDR3 length is 16 residues. The V gene's germline CDR1 is GTSNPN and CDR2 SVGIG (reference sequence). The J segment lost 0 bases and the V segment lost 2 bases, leaving 9 bases of the junction unmatched. The assay used deep level. The table came from immunoSEQ multiplex PCR; TCRdb's copy has only in-frame clones and leaves some out. The table records millions of clones, around nine tenths of them present only once. A remark on this clone: Its specificity is unknown.

The sequenced sample consisted of naive CD4+ T cells sorted from blood. The sample's subset: CD45RA+ positively selected. This receptor was obtained from a young man in good health. The rearrangement joins TRBV30 to TRBJ2-5; 7 nucleotides line up with TRBD1. DNA of the CDR3: TGTGCCTGGAGTTACAAGGACAGGACGTACCAAGAGACCCAGTACTTC. This translates into CAWSYKDRTYQETQYF.